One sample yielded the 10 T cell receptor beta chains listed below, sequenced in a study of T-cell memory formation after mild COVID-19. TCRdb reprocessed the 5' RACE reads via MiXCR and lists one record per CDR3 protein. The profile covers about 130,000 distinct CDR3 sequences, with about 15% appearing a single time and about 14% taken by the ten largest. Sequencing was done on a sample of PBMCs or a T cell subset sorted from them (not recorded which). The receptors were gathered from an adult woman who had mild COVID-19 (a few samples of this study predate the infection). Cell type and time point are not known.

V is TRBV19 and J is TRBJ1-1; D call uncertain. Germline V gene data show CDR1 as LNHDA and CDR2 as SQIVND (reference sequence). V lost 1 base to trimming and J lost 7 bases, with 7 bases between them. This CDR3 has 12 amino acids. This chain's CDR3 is CASSIGRFEAFF. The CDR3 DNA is TGTGCCAGTAGTATAGGAAGATTTGAAGCTTTCTTT.

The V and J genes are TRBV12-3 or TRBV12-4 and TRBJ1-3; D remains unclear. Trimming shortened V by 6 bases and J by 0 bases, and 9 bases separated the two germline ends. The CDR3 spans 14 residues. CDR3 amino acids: CASRRTGSGNTIYF. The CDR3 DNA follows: TGTGCCAGCAGACGGACGGGCTCTGGAAACACCATATATTTT.

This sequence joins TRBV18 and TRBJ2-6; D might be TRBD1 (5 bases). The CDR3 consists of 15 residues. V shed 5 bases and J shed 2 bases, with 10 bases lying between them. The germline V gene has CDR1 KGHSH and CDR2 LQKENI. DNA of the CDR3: TGTGCCAGCTCATCCCAGGGCGCTGGGGCCAACGTCCTGACTTTC. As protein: CASSSQGAGANVLTF.

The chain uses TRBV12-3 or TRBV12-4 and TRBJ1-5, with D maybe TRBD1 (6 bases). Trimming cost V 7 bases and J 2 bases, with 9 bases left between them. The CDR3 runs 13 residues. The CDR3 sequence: CASNRQGNQPQHF. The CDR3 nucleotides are TGTGCCAGCAATCGACAGGGCAATCAGCCCCAGCATTTT.

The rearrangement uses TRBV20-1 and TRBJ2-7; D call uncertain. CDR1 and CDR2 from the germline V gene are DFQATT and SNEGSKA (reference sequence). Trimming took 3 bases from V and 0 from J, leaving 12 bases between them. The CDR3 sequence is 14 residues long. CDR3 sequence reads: CSARNSRSSYEQYF. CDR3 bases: TGCAGTGCTAGGAACAGCCGGAGCTCCTACGAGCAGTACTTC.

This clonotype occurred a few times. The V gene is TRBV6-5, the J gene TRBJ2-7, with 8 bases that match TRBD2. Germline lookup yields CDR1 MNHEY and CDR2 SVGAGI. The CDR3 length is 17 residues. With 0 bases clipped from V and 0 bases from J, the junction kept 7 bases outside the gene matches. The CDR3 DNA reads TGTGCCAGCAGTTACTCGTACGGGAGGGCCTACTCCTACGAGCAGTACTTC. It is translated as CASSYSYGRAYSYEQYF.

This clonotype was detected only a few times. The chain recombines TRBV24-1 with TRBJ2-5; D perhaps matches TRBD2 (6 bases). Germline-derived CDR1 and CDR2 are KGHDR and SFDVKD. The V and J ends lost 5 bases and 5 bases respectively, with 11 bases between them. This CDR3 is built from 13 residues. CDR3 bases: TGTGCCACCAGTGGATGGGCGGGGGAGACCCAGTACTTC. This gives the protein CATSGWAGETQYF.

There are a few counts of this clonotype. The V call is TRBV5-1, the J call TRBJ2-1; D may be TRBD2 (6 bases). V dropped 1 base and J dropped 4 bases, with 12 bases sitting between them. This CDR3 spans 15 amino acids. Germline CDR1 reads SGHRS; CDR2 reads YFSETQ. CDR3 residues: CASSLISGTYNEQFF. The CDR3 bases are TGCGCCAGCAGCTTGATTAGCGGCACGTACAATGAGCAGTTCTTC.

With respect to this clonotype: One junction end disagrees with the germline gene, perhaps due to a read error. DNA for the CDR3: TGTGCCAGCAGTTACTCGATCGAACCCGGGAGTACGGCCTATTATACTCAGTATTTT. It translates to CASSYSIEPGSTAYYTQYF. The rearrangement uses TRBV6-5 and TRBJ2-3; a weak D match, TRBD2 (6 bases). This CDR3 is 19 amino acids long. CDR1 and CDR2 (germline): MNHEY, SVGAGI.

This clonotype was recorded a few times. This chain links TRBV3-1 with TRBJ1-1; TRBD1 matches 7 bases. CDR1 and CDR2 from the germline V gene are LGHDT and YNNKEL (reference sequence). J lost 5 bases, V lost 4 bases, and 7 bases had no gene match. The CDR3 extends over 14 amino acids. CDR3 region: CASSRGGVGTEAFF. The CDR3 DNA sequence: TGTGCCAGCAGCCGAGGGGGCGTAGGAACTGAAGCTTTCTTT.